This T cell receptor (beta chain) was profiled in a study of blood T cell repertoires in COVID-19. About the research overall: PBMCs, B-cell-depleted T cells, or T cells were the source of the cDNA or gDNA that made up the material.

Individuals drawn from 24 US areas were roughly 18 to 89 years old. Donors were grouped by their self-reported clinical history. With 4 bases clipped from V and 8 bases from J, the junction kept 9 bases outside the gene matches. The CDR3 contains 14 residues. Germline CDR1 reads SGHTS; CDR2 reads YDEGEE. Produced via immunoSEQ multiplex PCR; TCRdb's table is partial and in-frame only. The sample consists of over 150,000 clones, roughly four fifths of them appearing once. The origin of this receptor is a man between 35 and 55 years old who had recovered from COVID-19. The chain has TRBV5-8 and TRBJ1-2; 9 nucleotides line up with TRBD1. The specimen sequenced was PBMCs or T cells enriched from blood (not recorded which). The CDR3 is CASSRDRESNGYTF. CDR3 sequence (DNA): TGTGCCAGCAGCCGGGACAGGGAATCGAACGGCTACACCTTC.